These 9 T cell receptor beta chains were all obtained from the same sample, sequenced in a study of OX40 agonist ivuxolimab in advanced cancers. Here immunoSEQ multiplex PCR was the method, and the copy in TCRdb shows in-frame clones only, minus some. The sample holds 70,000 to 90,000 clones, roughly nine tenths seen once. The sequences come from CD4+ or CD8+ T cells sorted from blood, collected in a trial of the OX40 agonist ivuxolimab. The receptors were sampled from an adult with an advanced solid tumor such as melanoma, head and neck, liver or kidney cancer.

In its sample, this clone was seen once. The V and J genes are TRBV28 and TRBJ2-4, with 7 bases matching TRBD1. The CDR3 is 14 residues long. Looked up from germline, CDR1 is MDHEN and CDR2 is SYDVKM. Losses at the gene ends were 5 bases for V and 8 bases for J; bases not matched to a gene: 9. For the CDR3, the DNA is TGTGCCAGCAGTCCTAGACAGGGCCGGGACATTCAGTACTTC. Translating it yields CASSPRQGRDIQYF.

This chain uses TRBV6-5 with TRBJ1-5; TRBD1 is a possible D gene (5 bases). V was clipped by 2 bases and J by 4 bases, with 9 bases between them. CDR3 length equals 14 residues. Germline CDR1 is MNHEY and CDR2 is SVGAGI. The CDR3 loop reads CASSYGQGNQPQHF. CDR3 in DNA: TGTGCCAGCAGTTACGGGCAGGGAAATCAGCCCCAGCATTTT.

The CDR3 loop is CASSDWTANQPQHF. For the CDR3, the DNA is TGTGCCAGCAGCGACTGGACAGCCAATCAGCCCCAGCATTTT. The chain is built from TRBV9 and TRBJ1-5, with D possibly being TRBD1 (6 bases). Per germline, CDR1 SGDLS and CDR2 YYNGEE. The V gene lost 3 bases and the J gene lost 3 bases, with 10 bases spanning the gap. This CDR3 is built from 14 residues. The entire variable domain, with the rest obtained from reference TRBV9 and TRBJ1-5, is as follows: DSGVTQTPKHLITATGQRVTLRCSPRSGDLSVYWYQQSLDQGLQFLIQYYNGEERAKGNILERFSAQQFPDLHSELNLSSLELGDSALYFCASSDWTANQPQHFGDGTRLSIL.

This clone appeared once. The rearrangement uses TRBV2 and TRBJ2-3; tentative D call: TRBD1 (5 bases). The length of the CDR3 is 14 residues. Trimming stripped 7 bases from V and 4 bases from J, with 15 bases between. The V gene's germline CDR1 is SNHLY and CDR2 FYNNEI. CDR3 residues: CASMQGMVSDTQYF. CDR3 nucleotide sequence: TGTGCCAGCATGCAGGGTATGGTATCAGATACGCAGTATTTT.

The chain has TRBV4-1 and TRBJ1-3, with a weak D call TRBD1 (6 bases). Trimming removed 3 bases from V and 2 bases from J, with 14 bases in between. Germline values: CDR1 MGHRA, CDR2 YSYEKL. The CDR3 totals 16 residues. DNA of the CDR3: TGCGCCAGCAGCCAGCGTTGGGCAGGGGCTGGAAACACCATATATTTT. It translates to CASSQRWAGAGNTIYF.

V and J are TRBV6-5 and TRBJ2-1, with a weak D call TRBD2 (7 bases). CDR3 length: 16 residues. Per germline, CDR1 MNHEY and CDR2 SVGAGI. Trimming pared 1 base from V and 3 bases from J, leaving 13 bases between. CDR3 region: CASSYYPGGLYNEQFF. The DNA for the CDR3 is TGTGCCAGCAGTTACTACCCCGGGGGGCTCTACAATGAGCAGTTCTTC.

The chain is built from TRBV6-5 and TRBJ1-1; D is unclear. Germline-derived CDR1 and CDR2 are MNHEY and SVGAGI. V was pared by 2 bases and J by 7 bases, with 8 bases between. There are 12 residues in the CDR3. CDR3 nucleotide sequence: TGTGCCAGCAGTTACACCCTGGGTGAAGCTTTCTTT. Translated, it gives CASSYTLGEAFF.

The chain carries TRBV30 and TRBJ2-3, with D perhaps given as TRBD1 or TRBD2 (5 bases each). CDR3 size: 15 residues. Trimming took off 5 bases at V and 2 bases at J, with 17 bases between the two ends. Germline V CDR1 and CDR2: GTSNPN, SVGIG (reference sequence). The CDR3 loop is CAWSLVEGHTDTQYF. CDR3 nucleotide sequence: TGTGCCTGGTCCTTAGTCGAGGGGCACACAGATACGCAGTATTTT.

The V and J genes are TRBV6-5 and TRBJ2-1; D may correspond to TRBD1 or TRBD2 (5 bases each). Between the trimmed V and J ends, which lost 6 bases and 5 bases, there was a span of 14 bases. CDR3 size: 14 residues. The germline V gene has CDR1 MNHEY and CDR2 SVGAGI. For the CDR3, the DNA is TGTGCCAGCAGCACGGGACCAAGAAACAATGAGCAGTTCTTC. Translation gives CASSTGPRNNEQFF.